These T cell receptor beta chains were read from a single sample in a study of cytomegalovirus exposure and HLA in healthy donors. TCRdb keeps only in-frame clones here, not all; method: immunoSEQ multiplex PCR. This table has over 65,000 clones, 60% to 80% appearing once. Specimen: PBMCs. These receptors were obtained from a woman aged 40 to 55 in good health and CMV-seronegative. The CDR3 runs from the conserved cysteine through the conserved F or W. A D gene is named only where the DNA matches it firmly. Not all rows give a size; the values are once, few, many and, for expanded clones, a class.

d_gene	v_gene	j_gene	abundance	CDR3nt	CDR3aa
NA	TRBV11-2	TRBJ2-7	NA	TGTGCCAGCAGCTTATCCTGGACATCTGCCTACGAGCAGTACTTC	CASSLSWTSAYEQYF
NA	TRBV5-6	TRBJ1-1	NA	TGTGCCAGCAGCTGGGTAGGGGGCACTGAAGCTTTCTTT	CASSWVGGTEAFF
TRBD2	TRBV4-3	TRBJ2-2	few	TGCGCCAGCAGCCAAGACGACAGCGGGAGGGTCACCGGGGAGCTGTTTTTT	CASSQDDSGRVTGELFF
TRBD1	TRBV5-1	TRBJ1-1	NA	TGCGCCAGCAGCTTAGAGGGACAGGCGGCGGGGAACACTGAAGCTTTCTTT	CASSLEGQAAGNTEAFF
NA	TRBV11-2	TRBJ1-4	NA	TGTGCCAGCAGCTCCTTAATCTCCGAAAAACTGTTTTTT	CASSSLISEKLFF
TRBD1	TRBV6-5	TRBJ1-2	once	TGTGCCAGCAAAACACAGGGGGCGGACTATGGCTACACCTTC	CASKTQGADYGYTF
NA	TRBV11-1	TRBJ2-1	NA	TGTGCCAGCAGCCCCGGTGGCCCTAGCAATGAGCAGTTCTTC	CASSPGGPSNEQFF
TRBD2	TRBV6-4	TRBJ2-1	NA	TGTGCCAGCAGTCCCCTAGCGGGAGGGCCAGGGGAGCAGTTCTTC	CASSPLAGGPGEQFF
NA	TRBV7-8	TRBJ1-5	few	TGTGCCAGCAGCTTACGCCAGGGATGGGATCAGCCCCAGCATTTT	CASSLRQGWDQPQHF
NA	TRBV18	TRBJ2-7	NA	TGTGCCAGCTCACCAGGGGCAGACTCCTACGAGCAGTACTTC	CASSPGADSYEQYF
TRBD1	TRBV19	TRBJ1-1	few	TGTGCCAGAATTAGATACAGGGGGCCCACGAACACTGAAGCTTTCTTT	CARIRYRGPTNTEAFF
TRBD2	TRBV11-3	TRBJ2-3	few	TGTGCCAGCAGTCGCGGACTAGCGGGGGCCCTCACAGATACGCAGTATTTT	CASSRGLAGALTDTQYF
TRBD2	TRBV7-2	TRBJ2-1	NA	TGTGCCAGCAGCTTTAGCGGGGGCGATGAGCAGTTCTTC	CASSFSGGDEQFF
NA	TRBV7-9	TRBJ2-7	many	TGTGCCAGCAGCTTAAGGGGAATCCCCTACGAGCAGTACTTC	CASSLRGIPYEQYF
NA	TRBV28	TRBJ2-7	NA	TGTGCCAGCAGTCCCCGAGGGGCGGGGCGGGGAGAGCAGTACTTC	CASSPRGAGRGEQYF
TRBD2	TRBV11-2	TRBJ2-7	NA	TGTGCCAGCAGCTCCTTGGGCGGGAGGGGAGAGCAGTACTTC	CASSSLGGRGEQYF
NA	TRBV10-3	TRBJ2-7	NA	TGTGCCATCAGTGAGTCGAAGGGCAGGGTAAGCGAGCAGTACTTC	CAISESKGRVSEQYF
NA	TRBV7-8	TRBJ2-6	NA	TGTGCCAGCAGCCGGGGGACTCTCTCTGGGGCCAACGTCCTGACTTTC	CASSRGTLSGANVLTF
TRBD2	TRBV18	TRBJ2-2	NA	TGTGCCAGCTCACCAACGACGGGGAGGGAAACCGGGGAGCTGTTTTTT	CASSPTTGRETGELFF
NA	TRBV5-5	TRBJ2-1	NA	TGTGCCAGCAGCTGGGGCGTCTACAATGAGCAGTTCTTC	CASSWGVYNEQFF
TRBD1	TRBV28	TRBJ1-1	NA	TGTGCCAGCAGTAAGGGACAGGGGGGATCTTTCTTT	CASSKGQGGSFF
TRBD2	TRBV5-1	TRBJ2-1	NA	TGCGCCAGCAGCTTGGGCGCACTAGCGGGACGACGCAATGAGCAGTTCTTC	CASSLGALAGRRNEQFF
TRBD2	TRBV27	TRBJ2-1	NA	TGTGCCAGCAGTAGCGGGAGGTCCTACAATGAGCAGTTCTTC	CASSSGRSYNEQFF
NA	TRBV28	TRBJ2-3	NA	TGTGCCAGCAGACCGAGTACCTACCGGGACTCCGGCACTGCAGATACGCAGTATTTT	CASRPSTYRDSGTADTQYF
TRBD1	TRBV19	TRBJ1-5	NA	TGTGCCAGTTACAGGGGCCAAGGGCCCCAGCATTTT	CASYRGQGPQHF
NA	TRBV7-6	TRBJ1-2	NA	TGTGCCAGCAGCTTAATGCAGGGCACTAACTATGGCTACACCTTC	CASSLMQGTNYGYTF
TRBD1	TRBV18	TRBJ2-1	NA	TGTGCCAGCTCACCAGGGGCAGGGGGCAGGTATGAGCAGTTCTTC	CASSPGAGGRYEQFF
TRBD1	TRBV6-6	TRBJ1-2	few	TGTGCCAGCAGTTACCTGACAGGGTCGGATGGCTACACCTTC	CASSYLTGSDGYTF
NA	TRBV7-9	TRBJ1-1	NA	TGTGCCACCAGGCCGGGGAGAGACACTGAAGCTTTCTTT	CATRPGRDTEAFF
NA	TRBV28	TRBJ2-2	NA	TGTGCCACCAGGGGGGGAACCGGGGAGCTGTTTTTT	CATRGGTGELFF
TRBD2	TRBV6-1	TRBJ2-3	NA	TGTGCCAGCAGCGAAGCGGGGGCCTACACAGATACGCAGTATTTT	CASSEAGAYTDTQYF
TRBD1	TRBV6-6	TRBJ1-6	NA	TGTGCCAGCAGTTATGGACAGGGGGCTAAAGATTCACCCCTCCACTTT	CASSYGQGAKDSPLHF
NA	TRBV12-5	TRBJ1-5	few	TGTGCTAGTGCTCCTCAGGGGCCCGATCAGCCCCAGCATTTT	CASAPQGPDQPQHF